The clone carrying this T cell receptor beta chain was counted a few times. This record belongs to a study of blood T cell repertoires in COVID-19. Across the study: There were acute and convalescent COVID-19 samples, and they came from the United States, Italy and Spain. From T cells, B-cell-depleted T cells, or PBMCs came the material, which was cDNA or gDNA.

As processed by the authors: By means of reference gene primer amplification, nucleated cell counts were estimated. Sequencing was performed with immunoSEQ multiplex PCR; in TCRdb, only in-frame clones are kept and a portion is missing. The V and J calls and the clone size are those of that table, but D and trimming were determined from the DNA. The profile shows tens of thousands of clones, 80% to 85% of them singletons. Germline CDR1 LGHDT, CDR2 YNNKEL (reference sequence). This CDR3 spans 14 amino acids. V was cut by 3 bases and J by 1 base, with 9 bases left in between. This sequence joins TRBV3-1 (or the pseudogene TRBV3-2) and TRBJ1-2; perhaps TRBD1 as D (5 bases). Specimen: peripheral blood. The TCR comes from a woman aged 60 to 75 with acute or convalescent COVID-19. As DNA, the CDR3 is TGTGCCAGCAGCCAGGGGGGGGTTAACTATGGCTACACCTTC. This sequence encodes CASSQGGVNYGYTF.